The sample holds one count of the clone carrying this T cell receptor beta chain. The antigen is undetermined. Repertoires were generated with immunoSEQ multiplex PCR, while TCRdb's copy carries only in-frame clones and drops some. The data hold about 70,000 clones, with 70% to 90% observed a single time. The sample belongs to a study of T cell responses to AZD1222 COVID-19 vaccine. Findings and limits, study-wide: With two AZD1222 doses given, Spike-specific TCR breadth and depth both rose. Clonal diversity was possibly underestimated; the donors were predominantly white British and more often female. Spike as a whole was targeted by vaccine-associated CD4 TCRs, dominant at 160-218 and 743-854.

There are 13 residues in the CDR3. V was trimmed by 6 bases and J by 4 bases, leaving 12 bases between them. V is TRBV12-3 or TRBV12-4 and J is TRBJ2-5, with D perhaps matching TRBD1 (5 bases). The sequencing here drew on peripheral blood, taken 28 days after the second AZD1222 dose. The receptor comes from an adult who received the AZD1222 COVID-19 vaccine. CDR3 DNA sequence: TGTGCCAGCAGCCCGACAGTGCCAGAGACCCAGTACTTC. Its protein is CASSPTVPETQYF.